Listed here are 29 T cell receptor beta chains from one sample, sequenced in a study of shared clonotypes between healthy human individuals. Libraries were prepared by immunoSEQ multiplex PCR; TCRdb keeps only in-frame clonotypes and omits some of them. Among a few million clones listed, around 92% were seen once. Sequenced sample: naive CD4+ T cells from PBMCs. Subset described: CD45RA+ positively selected. These receptors were obtained from a man between 18 and 35 years old in good health. Some clones in this sample may be carry-over from other donors' samples.

The chain employs TRBV29-1 and TRBJ2-7; no reliable D call. Between the trimmed V and J ends, which lost 2 bases and 2 bases, there was a span of 10 bases. Germline loops: CDR1 SQVTM, CDR2 ANQGSEA. This CDR3 is built from 13 residues. The CDR3 sequence is CSVESQLPYEQYF. The CDR3 DNA is TGCAGCGTTGAATCCCAGCTCCCCTACGAGCAGTACTTC.

The chain uses TRBV11-3 and TRBJ1-1; maybe TRBD1 (5 bases). V was pared by 4 bases and J by 4 bases, with 16 bases between. The CDR3 covers 15 residues. The germline V gene encodes CDR1 SGHNT and CDR2 YENEEA. Written as DNA, the CDR3 is TGTGCCAGCAGCTCCGGGGGAGGGATGGCCACTGAAGCTTTCTTT. Encoded protein: CASSSGGGMATEAFF.

The rearrangement joins TRBV10-2 to TRBJ1-4, with D hard to call. This CDR3 is built from 12 residues. Germline loops: CDR1 WSHSY, CDR2 SAAADI. Trimming removed 6 bases from V and 5 bases from J, with 7 bases in between. CDR3 amino acids: CASSRGNEKLFF. The DNA for the CDR3 is TGCGCCAGCAGCCGGGGAAATGAAAAACTGTTTTTT.

This chain connects TRBV5-1 to TRBJ1-2, with a possible D match to TRBD1 (5 bases). CDR1 is SGHRS, CDR2 YFSETQ, per germline. The CDR3 totals 17 residues. Trimming shortened V by 0 bases and J by 0 bases, and 15 bases separated the two germline ends. The DNA for the CDR3 is TGCGCCAGCAGCTTGGTAGGGCAGGGACTTCCTAACTATGGCTACACCTTC. Translating it yields CASSLVGQGLPNYGYTF.

The V gene is TRBV2, the J gene TRBJ2-5, with D unclear. The DNA end is a closer match to TRBJ2-7, so the J assignment may be wrong. Germline V gene lookup returns CDR1 SNHLY and CDR2 FYNNEI. CDR3 size: 13 residues. CDR3 sequence: CASSEQVTYEQYF. CDR3 coding DNA: TGTGCCAGCAGTGAACAGGTAACGTACGAGCAGTACTTC.

This clone has only a few counts. V and J are TRBV28 and TRBJ1-4; D not resolved. This CDR3 is built from 13 residues. V shed 8 bases and J shed 0 bases, with 7 bases lying between them. Germline V gives CDR1 MDHEN, CDR2 SYDVKM. CDR3 residues: CASGWATNEKLFF. For the CDR3, the DNA is TGTGCCAGCGGGTGGGCAACTAATGAAAAACTGTTTTTT.

This clone was recorded only once. The same CDR3 arises from other DNA sequences in this sample as well. The V and J genes are TRBV27 and TRBJ1-1, with 7 bases fitting TRBD1. Germline-derived CDR1 and CDR2 are MNHEY and SMNVEV (reference sequence). With V trimmed by 3 bases and J by 3 bases, 4 bases remained unmatched. The CDR3 loop spans 14 amino acids. Here the CDR3 DNA reads TGTGCCAGCAGTTTGCAGGGGGGATACACTGAAGCTTTCTTT. It is translated as CASSLQGGYTEAFF.

The CDR3 coding sequence is TGCGCCAGCAGCCCAATAGCGGGAAACAATGAGCAGTTCTTC. Translation: CASSPIAGNNEQFF. The V gene is TRBV5-1, the J gene TRBJ2-1; the match to TRBD2 covers 8 bases. V was pared by 4 bases and J by 5 bases, with 5 bases of the junction left unmatched. Germline-derived CDR1 and CDR2 are SGHRS and YFSETQ. CDR3 length: 14 amino acids.

This chain uses TRBV7-6 with TRBJ2-5; D is possibly TRBD2 (6 bases). The CDR3 runs to 16 residues. The V and J ends lost 3 bases and 3 bases respectively, with 17 bases between them. Germline V gene data show CDR1 as SGHVS and CDR2 as FNYEAQ. The CDR3 DNA follows: TGTGCCAGCAGCTTTTTCGGGGACGGGAGAGAAGAGACCCAGTACTTC. It specifies CASSFFGDGREETQYF.

The chain carries TRBV6-6 and TRBJ2-1; 9 bases agree with TRBD1. Unmatched junction bases numbered 5, after V lost 4 bases and J lost 4 bases. This CDR3 spans 15 amino acids. Germline CDR1 is MNHNY and CDR2 is SVGAGI (reference sequence). CDR3 sequence: CASSSLTGGYNEQFF. The CDR3, as DNA: TGTGCCAGCAGTTCGTTGACAGGGGGTTACAATGAGCAGTTCTTC.

V usage is TRBV6-1 and J usage is TRBJ2-6, with D possibly matching TRBD1 (6 bases). This CDR3 has 14 residues. The germline V gene encodes CDR1 MNHNS and CDR2 SASEGT. Trimming cost V 1 base and J 17 bases, with 18 bases left between them. CDR3 nucleotides: TGTGCCAGCAGTGAAGACAGGGTTCTCAATGATGTGACTTTC. It is translated as CASSEDRVLNDVTF.

This sequence joins TRBV5-1 and TRBJ1-4, with a possible D match to TRBD1 (5 bases). This CDR3 has 15 residues. The germline V gene encodes CDR1 SGHRS and CDR2 YFSETQ. V lost 4 bases, J lost 7 bases, and 17 bases lay in between. Written as DNA, the CDR3 is TGCGCCAGCAGCAGTTACAGGAGATATAGTGAAAAACTGTTTTTT. It codes for CASSSYRRYSEKLFF.

The gene calls are TRBV2 and TRBJ2-4; a weak D match, TRBD1 (5 bases). Between the trimmed V and J ends, which lost 4 bases and 0 bases, there was a span of 10 bases. This CDR3 region has 15 residues. Per the germline V gene, CDR1 is SNHLY and CDR2 is FYNNEI. This chain's CDR3 is CASSVQALAKNIQYF. In DNA form, the CDR3 reads TGTGCCAGCAGTGTACAGGCGCTAGCCAAAAACATTCAGTACTTC.

V usage is TRBV20-1 and J usage is TRBJ1-2; D gene unclear. The CDR3 is 11 amino acids. Germline lookup yields CDR1 DFQATT and CDR2 SNEGSKA (reference sequence). Trimming took off 5 bases at V and 2 bases at J, with 6 bases between the two ends. This chain's CDR3 is CSAPENYGYTF. The CDR3 DNA reads TGCAGTGCTCCTGAAAACTATGGCTACACCTTC.

The rearrangement joins TRBV28 to TRBJ1-2; D is uncertain. This CDR3 has 15 residues. V dropped 4 bases and J dropped 5 bases, with 17 bases sitting between them. Germline-derived CDR1 and CDR2 are MDHEN and SYDVKM. The chain's CDR3 is CASSSTQEFRYGYTF. In DNA form, the CDR3 reads TGTGCCAGCAGTTCCACCCAGGAGTTTCGTTATGGCTACACCTTC.

Turning to this clone: Different DNA sequences within this sample yield the same CDR3. The chain links TRBV5-1 to TRBJ1-5; D not resolved. The V end lost 0 bases, the J end lost 6 bases, and 10 bases lay between the germline ends. This CDR3 is 14 amino acids long. CDR1 is SGHRS and CDR2 is YFSETQ in the germline V gene. The CDR3 nucleotides read TGCGCCAGCAGCTTGGACCCGGGTGGTCAGCCCCAGCATTTT. Its protein product is CASSLDPGGQPQHF.

The genes are TRBV25-1 and TRBJ2-3; 8 bases align to TRBD2. The CDR3 spans 14 residues. CDR1 and CDR2 (germline): MGHDK, SYGVNS. J was trimmed by 9 bases and V by 2 bases; bases with no gene match: 7. CDR3 residues: CASSEPGGGLTQYF. CDR3 bases: TGTGCCAGCAGTGAACCCGGCGGGGGGTTGACGCAGTATTTT.

The chain is built from TRBV5-6 and TRBJ2-7; TRBD1 agrees at 10 bases. CDR1 is SGHDT and CDR2 is YYEEEE in the germline V gene. This CDR3 is built from 15 residues. Trimming cost V 2 bases and J 6 bases; bases outside gene matches: 8. CDR3 in DNA: TGTGCCAGCAGCTTACCCGGGGACAGGGGTGTCGAGCAGTACTTC. This sequence encodes CASSLPGDRGVEQYF.

The gene calls are TRBV30 and TRBJ1-3, with a tentative D call TRBD1 (5 bases). Trimming left V 3 bases short and J 0 bases short, with 12 bases between. Germline CDR1 reads GTSNPN; CDR2 reads SVGIG (reference sequence). The CDR3 spans 15 residues. The CDR3 here is CAWRRGAYSGNTIYF. CDR3 DNA: TGTGCCTGGAGAAGGGGCGCATACTCTGGAAACACCATATATTTT. The variable domain in full, with the rest retrieved from reference TRBV30 and TRBJ1-3, is SQTIHQWPATLVQPVGSPLSLECTVEGTSNPNLYWYRQAAGRGLQLLFYSVGIGQISSEVPQNLSASRPQDRQFILSSKKLLLSDSGFYLCAWRRGAYSGNTIYFGEGSWLTVV.

This clone has just one count. This chain connects TRBV4-1 to TRBJ2-1; TRBD2 matches 12 bases. The CDR3 runs 15 residues. Looked up from germline, CDR1 is MGHRA and CDR2 is YSYEKL. After removal of 4 bases from V and 9 bases from J, the junction contained 7 bases not matched to a gene. In DNA, the CDR3 is TGCGCCAGCAGCCGCGGACTAGCGGGATATACTGAGCAGTTCTTC. It codes for CASSRGLAGYTEQFF.

The chain joins TRBV30 to TRBJ2-7; TRBD2 matches at 8 bases. Germline CDR1 reads GTSNPN; CDR2 reads SVGIG (reference sequence). Trimming took 4 bases from V and 4 from J; bases not matched to a gene: 6. The CDR3 length is 13 residues. The DNA for the CDR3 is TGTGCCTGGACTTCGGGGGGGGTTTACGAGCAGTACTTC. Translating gives CAWTSGGVYEQYF.

In the case of this clone: At the DNA level, this CDR3 is encoded by other sequences in the same sample as well. The CDR3 region is CATSRGGGNQPQHF. For the CDR3, the DNA is TGTGCCACCAGCAGAGGAGGAGGCAATCAGCCCCAGCATTTT. This chain uses TRBV15 with TRBJ1-5; D gene ambiguous. Trimming removed 1 base at V and 2 bases at J, with 6 bases between. The CDR3 loop spans 14 amino acids. The V gene's germline CDR1 is LNHNV and CDR2 YYDKDF (reference sequence).

The chain combines TRBV10-2 with TRBJ2-1, with D perhaps TRBD1 or TRBD2 (5 bases each). The CDR3 covers 16 residues. Between the trimmed V and J ends, which lost 8 bases and 5 bases, there was a span of 22 bases. CDR1 WSHSY and CDR2 SAAADI come from the germline V gene. CDR3 residues: CASLESFGAGDNEQFF. As DNA, the CDR3 is TGCGCCAGCCTTGAGTCGTTTGGGGCCGGGGACAATGAGCAGTTCTTC.

V and J are TRBV28 and TRBJ2-2; TRBD1 is a possible D gene (6 bases). This CDR3 is 16 amino acids long. The V gene's germline CDR1 is MDHEN and CDR2 SYDVKM. V was pared by 6 bases and J by 1 base, with 15 bases between. CDR3 loop: CASRGTGRLNTGELFF. In DNA, the CDR3 is TGTGCCAGCAGGGGCACAGGGCGGTTGAACACCGGGGAGCTGTTTTTT.

The CDR3 DNA reads as TGTGCCAGCAGCTTATTGGGGGGGTCCTACAATGAGCAGTTCTTC. Its protein product is CASSLLGGSYNEQFF. The chain carries TRBV11-1 and TRBJ2-1; 7 bases agree with TRBD2. This CDR3 has 15 amino acids. From germline, CDR1 is SGHAT and CDR2 FQDESV (reference sequence). After removal of 2 bases from V and 1 base from J, the junction contained 2 bases not matched to a gene.

The V and J genes are TRBV28 and TRBJ2-1, with unresolved D. V dropped 6 bases and J dropped 12 bases, with 9 bases sitting between them. The germline CDR1 and CDR2 sequences are MDHEN and SYDVKM. CDR3 size: 10 residues. In DNA, the CDR3 is TGTGCCAGCAGCGGATTGAGGCAGTTCTTC. Residues: CASSGLRQFF.

As DNA, the CDR3 is TGTGCCATCAGTGAGCGGAGCGGGGGGGCCTACAATGAGCAGTTCTTC. Translated, it gives CAISERSGGAYNEQFF. The chain couples TRBV10-3 to TRBJ2-1; 10 nucleotides align to TRBD2. This CDR3 spans 16 amino acids. V lost 2 bases, J lost 2 bases, and 3 bases stayed unmatched. Germline V gene data show CDR1 as ENHRY and CDR2 as SYGVKD.

The chain joins TRBV7-2 to TRBJ2-1; 7 bases agree with TRBD1. Unmatched junction bases numbered 11, after V lost 2 bases and J lost 7 bases. CDR1 is SGHTA and CDR2 is FQGNSA in the germline V gene. The CDR3 runs 16 residues. The CDR3 region has the DNA TGTGCCAGCAGCTTAAAGCCAGGGGGACGTTTGAATGAGCAGTTCTTC. Amino acids: CASSLKPGGRLNEQFF.

The CDR3 DNA reads TGTGCCAGCAGCCAAAGCGGGAGCGAGTACAATGAGCAGTTCTTC. Amino acid sequence: CASSQSGSEYNEQFF. The V gene is TRBV7-2, the J gene TRBJ2-1, with 8 bases fitting TRBD2. J was trimmed by 4 bases and V by 5 bases; bases with no gene match: 7. Germline CDR1 and CDR2: SGHTA and FQGNSA. This CDR3 spans 15 amino acids.